Listed below are T cell receptor beta chains from one sample, sequenced in a study of blood T cell repertoires in COVID-19. TCRdb keeps only in-frame clones here, not all; method: immunoSEQ multiplex PCR. Of about 240,000 clones listed, 86% were seen once; the top ten hold roughly 3.5%. The sequenced sample was PBMCs or T cells enriched from blood (not recorded which). These receptors were obtained from a woman aged 40 to 50 with acute COVID-19. CDR3s leave out the opening cysteine and the closing phenylalanine or tryptophan. Fields, in order: V gene, J gene, CDR3 protein.

V gene: TRBV3-1/TRBV3-2; J gene: TRBJ1-2; CDR3 protein: ASSQDGGYYGYT
V gene: TRBV7-6; J gene: TRBJ2-1; CDR3 protein: ASSLGAGRSYNEQF
V gene: TRBV6-1; J gene: TRBJ1-3; CDR3 protein: ASSEWQAGNTIY
V gene: TRBV27; J gene: TRBJ2-5; CDR3 protein: ASSRTPGQQETQY
V gene: TRBV29-1; J gene: TRBJ2-7; CDR3 protein: SVLPGGREQY
V gene: TRBV29-1; J gene: TRBJ2-7; CDR3 protein: SVPLAGAYEQY
V gene: TRBV7-2; J gene: TRBJ2-2; CDR3 protein: ASRETRGVAGELF
V gene: TRBV19; J gene: TRBJ1-4; CDR3 protein: ASRTAGVGEKLF
V gene: TRBV19; J gene: TRBJ2-2; CDR3 protein: ASNPGGQVANTGELF
V gene: TRBV19; J gene: TRBJ2-3; CDR3 protein: ASSMGFGDTQY
V gene: TRBV9; J gene: TRBJ1-3; CDR3 protein: ASSVSGTGIGNTIY
V gene: TRBV27; J gene: TRBJ2-3; CDR3 protein: ASSNPVGLELDTQY
V gene: TRBV19; J gene: TRBJ1-1; CDR3 protein: ASSTAGGLNTEAF
V gene: TRBV18; J gene: TRBJ1-2; CDR3 protein: ASSRNRGPDYGYT
V gene: TRBV7-9; J gene: TRBJ1-1; CDR3 protein: ASSLYNSPLGRNTEAF
V gene: TRBV3-1/TRBV3-2; J gene: TRBJ1-2; CDR3 protein: ASSPWPGTAQGGYT
V gene: TRBV27; J gene: TRBJ2-7; CDR3 protein: ASSLRSGSSYEQY
V gene: TRBV7-9; J gene: TRBJ2-5; CDR3 protein: ASSHRPAGEWVETQY
V gene: TRBV24-1; J gene: TRBJ1-1; CDR3 protein: ATSNRGVGAF
V gene: TRBV5-4; J gene: TRBJ2-3; CDR3 protein: ASSSTGTDTQY
V gene: TRBV11-3; J gene: TRBJ2-1; CDR3 protein: ASSSGIGGLNEQF
V gene: TRBV2; J gene: TRBJ2-7; CDR3 protein: ASTWGDSLLKQY
V gene: TRBV12-3/TRBV12-4; J gene: TRBJ2-7; CDR3 protein: ASSFGRTYEQY
V gene: TRBV5-4; J gene: TRBJ1-6; CDR3 protein: ASSLLGQGLNSPLH
V gene: TRBV9; J gene: TRBJ2-1; CDR3 protein: ASSVSGRVDEQF
V gene: TRBV11-3; J gene: TRBJ2-7; CDR3 protein: ASSLELAPSYEQY
V gene: TRBV6-1; J gene: TRBJ1-2; CDR3 protein: ASSEDLGGGYT
V gene: TRBV20-1; J gene: TRBJ2-1; CDR3 protein: SASKDRGVYNEQF
V gene: TRBV29-1; J gene: TRBJ2-7; CDR3 protein: SVDQGYEQY
V gene: TRBV11-1; J gene: TRBJ2-5; CDR3 protein: ASSLAGGAQETQY
V gene: TRBV7-8; J gene: TRBJ1-1; CDR3 protein: ASSLAWGGEGEAF
V gene: TRBV11-2; J gene: TRBJ2-1; CDR3 protein: ASRLEVTGPYNEQF
V gene: TRBV27; J gene: TRBJ1-1; CDR3 protein: ASSPYGGVEAF
V gene: TRBV3-1/TRBV3-2; J gene: TRBJ2-3; CDR3 protein: ASSQDNSGLTDTQY
V gene: TRBV11-3; J gene: TRBJ2-1; CDR3 protein: ASSSIAGGHHEQF
V gene: TRBV5-1; J gene: TRBJ1-1; CDR3 protein: ASSWGQGNTEAF
V gene: TRBV13; J gene: TRBJ2-5; CDR3 protein: ASSYGTSGTQETQY
V gene: TRBV5-4; J gene: TRBJ2-3; CDR3 protein: ASSSGLAGSYSTDTQY
V gene: TRBV5-1; J gene: TRBJ1-1; CDR3 protein: ASSLDDTQKAF
V gene: TRBV6-5; J gene: TRBJ1-2; CDR3 protein: ASSKMTGMRGGYT
V gene: TRBV7-9; J gene: TRBJ1-1; CDR3 protein: ASSLSQGSTEAF
V gene: TRBV11-2; J gene: TRBJ2-2; CDR3 protein: ASSPGTSKQELF
V gene: TRBV19; J gene: TRBJ2-3; CDR3 protein: ASSIVLAGTDTQY
V gene: TRBV6-5; J gene: TRBJ1-1; CDR3 protein: ASTWDRGSPEAF
V gene: TRBV28; J gene: TRBJ2-5; CDR3 protein: ASSSPLQGKQETQY
V gene: TRBV10-3; J gene: TRBJ2-3; CDR3 protein: AISSSTDTQY
V gene: TRBV30; J gene: TRBJ2-7; CDR3 protein: ASSGPGLYEQY
V gene: TRBV14; J gene: TRBJ2-2; CDR3 protein: ASSQIAGAGGELF
V gene: TRBV4-2; J gene: TRBJ1-1; CDR3 protein: ASSQDHRGTEAF
V gene: TRBV30; J gene: TRBJ1-3; CDR3 protein: AWIAGNTIY
V gene: TRBV9; J gene: TRBJ1-2; CDR3 protein: ASSVGQGTYGYT
V gene: TRBV4-1; J gene: TRBJ1-5; CDR3 protein: ASSQAGVYQPQH
V gene: TRBV30; J gene: TRBJ1-1; CDR3 protein: AWSWTLNTEAF
V gene: TRBV3-1/TRBV3-2; J gene: TRBJ1-1; CDR3 protein: ASSQDPGEAF
V gene: TRBV20-1; J gene: TRBJ2-7; CDR3 protein: SAREAVEQY
V gene: TRBV19; J gene: TRBJ1-5; CDR3 protein: ASSQTGEQQPQH